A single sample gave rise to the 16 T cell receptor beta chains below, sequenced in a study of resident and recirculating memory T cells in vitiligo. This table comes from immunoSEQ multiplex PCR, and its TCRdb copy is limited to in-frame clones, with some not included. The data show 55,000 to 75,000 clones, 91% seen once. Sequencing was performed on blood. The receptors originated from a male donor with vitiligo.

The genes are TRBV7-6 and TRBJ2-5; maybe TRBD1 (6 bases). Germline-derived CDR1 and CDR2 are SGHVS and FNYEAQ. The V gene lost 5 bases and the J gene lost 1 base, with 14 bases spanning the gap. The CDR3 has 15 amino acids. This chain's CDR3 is CASSRITGTQETQYF. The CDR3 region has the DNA TGTGCCAGCAGCCGAATTACAGGGACCCAAGAGACCCAGTACTTC.

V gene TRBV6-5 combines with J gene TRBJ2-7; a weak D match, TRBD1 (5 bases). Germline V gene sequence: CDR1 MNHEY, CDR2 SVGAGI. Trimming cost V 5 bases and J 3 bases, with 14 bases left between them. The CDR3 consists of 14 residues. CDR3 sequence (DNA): TGTGCCAGCAGTCCGGACACCAGGCACTACGAGCAGTACTTC. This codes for CASSPDTRHYEQYF.

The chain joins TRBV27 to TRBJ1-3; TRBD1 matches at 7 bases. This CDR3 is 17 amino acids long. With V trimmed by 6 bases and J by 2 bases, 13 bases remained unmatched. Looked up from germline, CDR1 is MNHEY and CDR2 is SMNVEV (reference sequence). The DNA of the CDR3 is TGTGCCAGCAGACCAATGAAGGGACAGCAAGCTGGAAACACCATATATTTT. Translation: CASRPMKGQQAGNTIYF.

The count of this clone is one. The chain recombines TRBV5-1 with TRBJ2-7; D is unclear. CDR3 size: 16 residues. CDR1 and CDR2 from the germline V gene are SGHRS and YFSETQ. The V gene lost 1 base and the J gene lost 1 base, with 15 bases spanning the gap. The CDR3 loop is CASSLLAVRRSYEQYF. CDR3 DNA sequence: TGCGCCAGCAGCTTGTTGGCGGTGCGGCGGTCCTACGAGCAGTACTTC.

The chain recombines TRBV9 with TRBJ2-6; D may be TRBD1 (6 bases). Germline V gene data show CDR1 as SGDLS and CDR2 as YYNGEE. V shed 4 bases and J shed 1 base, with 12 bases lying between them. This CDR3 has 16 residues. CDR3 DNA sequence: TGTGCCAGCAGCCCTCTGGGGACATCTGGGGCCAACGTCCTGACTTTC. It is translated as CASSPLGTSGANVLTF. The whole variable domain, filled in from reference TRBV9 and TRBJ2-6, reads DSGVTQTPKHLITATGQRVTLRCSPRSGDLSVYWYQQSLDQGLQFLIQYYNGEERAKGNILERFSAQQFPDLHSELNLSSLELGDSALYFCASSPLGTSGANVLTFGAGSRLTVL.

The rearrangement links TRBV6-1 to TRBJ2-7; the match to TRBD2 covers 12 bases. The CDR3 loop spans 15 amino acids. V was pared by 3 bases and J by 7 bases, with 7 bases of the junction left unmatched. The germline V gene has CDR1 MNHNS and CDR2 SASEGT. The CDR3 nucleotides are TGTGCCAGCAGTGAGTTGGCTAGCGGGGGGGCGGAGCAGTACTTC. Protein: CASSELASGGAEQYF.

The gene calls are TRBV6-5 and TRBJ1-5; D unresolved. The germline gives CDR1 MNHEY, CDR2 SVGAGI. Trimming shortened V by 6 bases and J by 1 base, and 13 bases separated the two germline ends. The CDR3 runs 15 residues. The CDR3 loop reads CASRTRRWSNQPQHF. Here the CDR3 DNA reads TGTGCCAGCAGAACGAGGCGATGGAGCAATCAGCCCCAGCATTTT.

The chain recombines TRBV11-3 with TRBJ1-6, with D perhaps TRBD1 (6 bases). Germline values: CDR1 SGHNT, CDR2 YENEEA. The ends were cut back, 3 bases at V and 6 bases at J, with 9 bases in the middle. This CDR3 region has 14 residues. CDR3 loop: CASSFGGPNSPLHF. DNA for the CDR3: TGTGCCAGCAGCTTCGGGGGGCCTAATTCACCCCTCCACTTT.

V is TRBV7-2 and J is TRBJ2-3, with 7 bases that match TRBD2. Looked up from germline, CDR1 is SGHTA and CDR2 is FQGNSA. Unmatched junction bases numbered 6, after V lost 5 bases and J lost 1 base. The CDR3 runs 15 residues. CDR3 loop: CASSVLSGRTDTQYF. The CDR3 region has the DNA TGTGCCAGCAGCGTACTTAGCGGGCGCACAGATACGCAGTATTTT.

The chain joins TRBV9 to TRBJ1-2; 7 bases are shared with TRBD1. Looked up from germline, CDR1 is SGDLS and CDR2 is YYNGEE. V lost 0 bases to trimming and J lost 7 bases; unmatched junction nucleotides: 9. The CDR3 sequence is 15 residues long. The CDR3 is CASSVDGQVSAGYTF. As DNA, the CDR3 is TGTGCCAGCAGCGTAGATGGACAGGTATCAGCTGGCTACACCTTC.

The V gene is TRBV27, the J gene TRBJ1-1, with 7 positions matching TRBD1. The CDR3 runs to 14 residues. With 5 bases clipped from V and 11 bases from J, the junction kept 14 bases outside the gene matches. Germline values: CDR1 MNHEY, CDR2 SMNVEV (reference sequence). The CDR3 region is CASSRDRAPLRAFF. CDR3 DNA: TGTGCCAGCAGTCGAGACAGGGCTCCCCTTCGGGCTTTCTTT.

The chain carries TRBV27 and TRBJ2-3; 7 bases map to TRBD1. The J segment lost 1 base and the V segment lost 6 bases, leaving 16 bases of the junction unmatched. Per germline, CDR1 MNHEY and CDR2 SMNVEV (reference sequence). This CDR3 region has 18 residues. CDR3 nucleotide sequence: TGTGCCAGCAGCCAAAAGCCCCTCCAGGGGGTGGGCACAGATACGCAGTATTTT. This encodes CASSQKPLQGVGTDTQYF.

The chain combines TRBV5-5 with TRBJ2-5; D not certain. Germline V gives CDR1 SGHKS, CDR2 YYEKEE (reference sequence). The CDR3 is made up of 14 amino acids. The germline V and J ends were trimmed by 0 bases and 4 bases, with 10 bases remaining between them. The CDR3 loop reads CASSLESSAETQYF. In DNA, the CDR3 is TGTGCCAGCAGCTTGGAATCCAGCGCAGAGACCCAGTACTTC.

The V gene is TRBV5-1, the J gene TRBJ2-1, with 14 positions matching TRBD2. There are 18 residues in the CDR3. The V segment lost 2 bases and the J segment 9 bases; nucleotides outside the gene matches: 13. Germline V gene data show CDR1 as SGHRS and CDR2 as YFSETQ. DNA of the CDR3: TGCGCCAGCAGCTTCGAATGGGGACTAGCGGGGGCCGAGGGTGAGCAGTTCTTC. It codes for CASSFEWGLAGAEGEQFF.

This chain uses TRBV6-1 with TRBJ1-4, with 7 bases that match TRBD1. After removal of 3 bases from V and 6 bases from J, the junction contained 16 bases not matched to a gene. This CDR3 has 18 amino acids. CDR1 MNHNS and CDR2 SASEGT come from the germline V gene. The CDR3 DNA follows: TGTGCCAGCAGTGAGACCCGCCGCCGTCAGGGGGGCGATGAAAAACTGTTTTTT. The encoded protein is CASSETRRRQGGDEKLFF.

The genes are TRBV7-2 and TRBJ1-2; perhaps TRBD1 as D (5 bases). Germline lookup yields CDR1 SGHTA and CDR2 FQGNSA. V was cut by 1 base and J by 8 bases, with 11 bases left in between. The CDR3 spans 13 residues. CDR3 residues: CASSLGPQGGYTF. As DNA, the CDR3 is TGTGCCAGCAGCTTAGGTCCCCAGGGCGGCTACACCTTC.